This is a list of T cell receptor beta chains from one sample in a study of beta chain features in type 1 diabetes. Measured with immunoSEQ multiplex PCR; TCRdb has only the in-frame clones, and not every one. The sample includes some 280,000 clones, approximately 14% seen only once; the top ten take roughly 0.018%. The sequencing input was naive CD4+ T cells from blood. Source of these receptors: a man aged 25 to 40 with type 1 diabetes. Each CDR3 is given with its conserved first and last residue. A D gene is named only where the DNA matches it firmly. Some rows have no size entry. The others give once, few or many, or a class for an expanded clone.

.,few,TRBJ2-1,TRBV6-5,CASSPHRLDNEQFF,TGTGCCAGCAGTCCCCACAGGCTCGATAATGAGCAGTTCTTC
.,few,TRBJ2-1,TRBV30,CACSPYNEQFF,TGTGCCTGCTCCCCCTACAATGAGCAGTTCTTC
.,.,TRBJ1-3,TRBV30,CAWNPGSGNTIYF,TGTGCCTGGAATCCAGGGTCTGGAAACACCATATATTTT
.,few,TRBJ2-1,TRBV9,CASSAHSYNEQFF,TGTGCCAGCAGCGCCCACAGTTACAATGAGCAGTTCTTC
TRBD1,.,TRBJ1-1,TRBV9,CASSVTGDTTEAFF,TGTGCCAGCAGCGTTACAGGGGATACCACTGAAGCTTTCTTT
TRBD1,few,TRBJ2-7,TRBV5-1,CASSLALGQAYEQYF,TGCGCCAGCAGCTTGGCCTTGGGACAGGCCTACGAGCAGTACTTC
TRBD2,.,TRBJ2-7,TRBV30,CACFSSLAAHYEQYF,TGTGCCTGCTTCAGCAGCCTAGCGGCCCACTACGAGCAGTACTTC
.,few,TRBJ2-7,TRBV10-2,CASSESAGFYEQYF,TGCGCCAGCAGTGAGTCTGCGGGATTCTACGAGCAGTACTTC
.,few,TRBJ2-4,TRBV11-2,CASSSGGAGWNIQYF,TGTGCCAGCAGCTCCGGAGGGGCGGGATGGAACATTCAGTACTTC
TRBD1,.,TRBJ2-3,TRBV4-1,CASSPDRGGTDTQYF,TGCGCCAGCAGCCCAGACAGGGGTGGGACAGATACGCAGTATTTT
TRBD1,.,TRBJ1-1,TRBV7-2,CASSESRDRVTEAFF,TGTGCCAGCAGCGAATCCCGGGACAGGGTCACTGAAGCTTTCTTT
.,few,TRBJ2-1,TRBV4-1,CASSQERSSNEQFF,TGCGCCAGCAGCCAAGAGAGGAGTTCCAATGAGCAGTTCTTC
.,few,TRBJ2-5,TRBV9,CASSAGGLETQYF,TGTGCCAGCAGCGCCGGAGGCCTGGAGACCCAGTACTTC
TRBD2,few,TRBJ2-1,TRBV5-1,CASRLAEYNEQFF,TGCGCCTCTAGGCTAGCGGAGTACAATGAGCAGTTCTTC
TRBD2,few,TRBJ2-1,TRBV14,CASSRRGLAGNEQFF,TGTGCCAGCAGCCGAAGGGGACTAGCGGGAAATGAGCAGTTCTTC
TRBD2,.,TRBJ2-3,TRBV11-2,CASSLTGGYRTDTQYF,TGTGCCAGCAGCTTAACGGGAGGGTATCGCACAGATACGCAGTATTTT
.,few,TRBJ2-7,TRBV7-9,CASSLGSTWELTSYEQYF,TGTGCCAGCAGCTTAGGGTCGACATGGGAGTTAACCTCCTACGAGCAGTACTTC
TRBD1,.,TRBJ1-5,TRBV18,CASSKQGAHQPQHF,TGTGCCAGCTCGAAACAGGGGGCTCATCAGCCCCAGCATTTT
TRBD1,few,TRBJ1-5,TRBV28,CASSQTGGSVQPQHF,TGTGCCAGCAGTCAAACAGGGGGTTCGGTTCAGCCCCAGCATTTT
.,.,TRBJ2-7,TRBV29-1,CSVEEAQQGYEQYF,TGCAGCGTTGAAGAAGCTCAACAGGGATACGAGCAGTACTTC
TRBD1,few,TRBJ2-3,TRBV25-1,CASSALQGVADTQYF,TGTGCCAGCAGTGCGCTACAGGGGGTAGCGGATACGCAGTATTTT
TRBD2,.,TRBJ2-1,TRBV30,CAWGGASGSEQFF,TGTGCCTGGGGGGGGGCTAGCGGGAGTGAGCAGTTCTTC
.,.,TRBJ1-5,TRBV5-6,CASSSVSEMAQHF,TGTGCCAGCAGCTCGGTGAGTGAGATGGCCCAGCATTTT
.,few,TRBJ2-3,TRBV28,CASSLTSLADTQYF,TGTGCCAGCAGTTTGACTAGTCTCGCAGATACGCAGTATTTT
TRBD1,few,TRBJ1-5,TRBV28,CASSDRAGQPQHF,TGTGCCAGCAGTGACAGGGCTGGTCAGCCCCAGCATTTT
.,.,TRBJ2-1,TRBV6-5,CASSRGNEQFF,TGTGCCAGCAGCCGGGGGAATGAGCAGTTCTTC
TRBD2,few,TRBJ2-3,TRBV4-3,CASSRSSGTVDTQYF,TGCGCCAGCAGCCGCTCTAGCGGTACGGTAGATACGCAGTATTTT
.,.,TRBJ2-6,TRBV7-9,CASSSQYSGANVLTF,TGTGCCAGCAGCTCTCAGTATTCCGGGGCCAACGTCCTGACTTTC
.,few,TRBJ2-1,TRBV2,CASSEGLARDEQFF,TGTGCCAGCTCCGAGGGTCTAGCCCGGGATGAGCAGTTCTTC
TRBD2,.,TRBJ2-5,TRBV9,CASSVGASGSKETQYF,TGTGCCAGCAGCGTAGGGGCTAGCGGGAGTAAAGAGACCCAGTACTTC
TRBD2,few,TRBJ2-3,TRBV5-1,CASSHGLAASTDTQYF,TGCGCCAGCAGCCACGGCCTAGCGGCAAGCACAGATACGCAGTATTTT
.,few,TRBJ2-3,TRBV20-1,CSAISRRTQYF,TGCAGTGCTATATCCAGGCGTACGCAGTATTTT
TRBD2,.,TRBJ2-1,TRBV5-1,CASSPFLGAGVTNEQFF,TGCGCCAGCAGCCCATTCTTGGGCGCGGGAGTCACGAATGAGCAGTTCTTC
TRBD1,.,TRBJ2-5,TRBV27,CASSSLGQGQETQYF,TGTGCCAGCAGTTCTCTCGGACAGGGACAAGAGACCCAGTACTTC
TRBD2,.,TRBJ2-7,TRBV6-6,CASSGLAGSEQYF,TGTGCCAGCAGCGGACTAGCGGGGTCCGAGCAGTACTTC
TRBD2,few,TRBJ2-7,TRBV7-2,CASSLRLAEPYEQYF,TGTGCCAGCAGCTTACGACTAGCGGAGCCCTACGAGCAGTACTTC
.,.,TRBJ2-2,TRBV5-5,CASSFSGVENTGELFF,TGTGCCAGCAGCTTCTCAGGGGTAGAGAACACCGGGGAGCTGTTTTTT
TRBD1,.,TRBJ2-7,TRBV28,CATVTGTYEQYF,TGTGCCACCGTGACAGGGACCTACGAGCAGTACTTC
.,few,TRBJ2-7,TRBV28,CASSFTRDYEQYF,TGTGCCAGCAGTTTTACTAGAGACTACGAGCAGTACTTC
TRBD2,.,TRBJ2-7,TRBV5-4,CASITAGGAEQYF,TGTGCCAGTATCACAGCGGGAGGAGCCGAGCAGTACTTC
.,few,TRBJ1-1,TRBV5-1,CASSDLGTDTEAFF,TGCGCCAGCAGCGATCTGGGCACGGACACTGAAGCTTTCTTT
TRBD2,.,TRBJ2-1,TRBV7-9,CASRETSGAYNEQFF,TGTGCCAGCAGAGAGACTAGCGGGGCCTACAATGAGCAGTTCTTC
TRBD1,few,TRBJ2-1,TRBV27,CASSLGQGDYNEQFF,TGTGCCAGCAGTCTGGGACAGGGAGATTACAATGAGCAGTTCTTC
.,few,TRBJ1-1,TRBV11-3,CASSLDGGPDTEAFF,TGTGCCAGCAGCTTAGATGGAGGGCCAGACACTGAAGCTTTCTTT
TRBD1,few,TRBJ2-3,TRBV10-3,CAISGRGTADTQYF,TGTGCCATCAGTGGCAGGGGGACAGCAGATACGCAGTATTTT
.,.,TRBJ2-3,TRBV7-2,CASSHYTDTQYF,TGTGCCAGCAGTCACTACACAGATACGCAGTATTTT
TRBD2,few,TRBJ2-1,TRBV29-1,CSVETSGYQFF,TGCAGCGTTGAAACTAGCGGATATCAGTTCTTC
.,.,TRBJ2-5,TRBV6-1,CASSEIVSHF,TGTGCCAGCAGTGAAATAGTCTCGCACTTC
.,few,TRBJ1-2,TRBV7-2,CASSLGLGYTF,TGTGCCAGCAGCTTAGGGCTTGGCTACACCTTC
TRBD1,few,TRBJ1-4,TRBV18,CASSQYSGGEGEKLFF,TGTGCCAGCTCACAGTATTCAGGGGGCGAAGGTGAAAAACTGTTTTTT
TRBD2,few,TRBJ2-3,TRBV7-6,CASSLRLAGATDTQYF,TGTGCCAGCAGCTTACGGCTAGCGGGGGCCACAGATACGCAGTATTTT
TRBD1,few,TRBJ1-4,TRBV9,CASSVATDRVREKLFF,TGTGCCAGCAGCGTAGCTACTGACAGGGTTAGGGAAAAACTGTTTTTT
.,.,TRBJ1-1,TRBV25-1,CASSVAGGGEAFF,TGTGCCAGCAGTGTCGCGGGGGGTGGTGAAGCTTTCTTT
TRBD2,.,TRBJ2-7,TRBV29-1,CSVAPSTSRPHEQYF,TGCAGCGTTGCCCCCTCGACTAGCCGCCCTCACGAGCAGTACTTC
TRBD2,few,TRBJ2-3,TRBV7-3,CASSPSGSRDTQYF,TGTGCCAGCAGCCCCAGCGGGAGTCGGGATACGCAGTATTTT
.,few,TRBJ2-2,TRBV9,CASSPTGDANTGELFF,TGTGCCAGCAGCCCGACAGGAGACGCGAACACCGGGGAGCTGTTTTTT
.,few,TRBJ2-5,TRBV7-3,CASSPGEGETQYF,TGTGCCAGCAGCCCTGGAGAGGGAGAGACCCAGTACTTC
.,few,TRBJ1-2,TRBV4-1,CASSQARNYGYTF,TGCGCCAGCAGCCAAGCCAGGAACTATGGCTACACCTTC